Detailed here is one T cell receptor beta chain. The CDR3 has 17 residues. V lost 0 bases and J lost 4, with 18 bases in between. The germline V gene encodes CDR1 MNHEY and CDR2 SVGAGI. This sample is drawn from a study of early T cells in non-severe SARS-CoV-2 infection. At the level of the study: Chains stayed unpaired after sequencing of bulk RNA from unsorted whole blood.

Individual cDNA molecules were tagged with unique molecular identifiers. TCRdb reanalysed the 5' RACE reads using MiXCR and keeps one entry per CDR3 protein. Of 62,000 or so distinct CDR3 sequences detected, approximately 9% appear once; the ten largest clones hold around 1.3%. The clonotype originates from an adult who was a healthcare worker with PCR-confirmed SARS-CoV-2 infection or an uninfected control (not recorded which). This chain joins TRBV6-5 and TRBJ2-5; TRBD2 might be the D (7 bases). The sample consisted of whole blood. The CDR3 loop reads CASSYSKGGGLGETQYF. The CDR3 bases are TGTGCCAGCAGTTACTCGAAGGGAGGGGGTTTAGGAGAGACCCAGTACTTC.